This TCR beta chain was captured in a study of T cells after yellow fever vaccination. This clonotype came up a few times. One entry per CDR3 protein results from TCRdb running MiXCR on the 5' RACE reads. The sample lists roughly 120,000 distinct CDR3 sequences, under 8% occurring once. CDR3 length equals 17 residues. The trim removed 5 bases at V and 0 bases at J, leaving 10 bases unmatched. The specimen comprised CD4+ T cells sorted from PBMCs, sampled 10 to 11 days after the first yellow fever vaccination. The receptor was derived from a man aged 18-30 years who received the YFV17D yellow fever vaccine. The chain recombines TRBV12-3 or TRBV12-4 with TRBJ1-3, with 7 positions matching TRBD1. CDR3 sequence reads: CASSATTGTHSGNTIYF. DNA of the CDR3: TGTGCCAGCAGTGCAACGACAGGGACCCACTCTGGAAACACCATATATTTT.